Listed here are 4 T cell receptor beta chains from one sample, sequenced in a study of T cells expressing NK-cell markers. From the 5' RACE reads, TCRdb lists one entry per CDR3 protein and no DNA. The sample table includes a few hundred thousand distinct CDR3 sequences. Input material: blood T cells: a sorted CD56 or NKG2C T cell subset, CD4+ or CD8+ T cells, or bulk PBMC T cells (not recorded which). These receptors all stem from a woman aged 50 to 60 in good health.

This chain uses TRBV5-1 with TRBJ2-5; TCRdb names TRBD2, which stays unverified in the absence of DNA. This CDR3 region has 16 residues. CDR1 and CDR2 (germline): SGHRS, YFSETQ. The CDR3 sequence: CASSSGLAGGPETQYF. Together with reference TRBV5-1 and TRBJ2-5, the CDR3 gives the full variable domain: KAGVTQTPRYLIKTRGQQVTLSCSPISGHRSVSWYQQTPGQGLQFLFEYFSETQRNKGNFPGRFSGRQFSNSRSEMNVSTLELGDSALYLCASSSGLAGGPETQYFGPGTRLLVL.

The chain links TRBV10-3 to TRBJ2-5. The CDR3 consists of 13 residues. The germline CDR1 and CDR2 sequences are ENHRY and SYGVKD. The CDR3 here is CAISDKIQETQYF.

This CDR3 is CASSFEGGPVDEQFF. The chain couples TRBV5-1 to TRBJ2-1; TCRdb picks TRBD1, but there is no DNA to check that call. CDR3 length equals 15 residues. The germline CDR1 and CDR2 sequences are SGHRS and YFSETQ.

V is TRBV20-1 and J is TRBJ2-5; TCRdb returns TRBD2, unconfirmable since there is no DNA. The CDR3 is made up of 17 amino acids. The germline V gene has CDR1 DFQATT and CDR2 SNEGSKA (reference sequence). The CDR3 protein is CSAALQTLLAGQETQYF.